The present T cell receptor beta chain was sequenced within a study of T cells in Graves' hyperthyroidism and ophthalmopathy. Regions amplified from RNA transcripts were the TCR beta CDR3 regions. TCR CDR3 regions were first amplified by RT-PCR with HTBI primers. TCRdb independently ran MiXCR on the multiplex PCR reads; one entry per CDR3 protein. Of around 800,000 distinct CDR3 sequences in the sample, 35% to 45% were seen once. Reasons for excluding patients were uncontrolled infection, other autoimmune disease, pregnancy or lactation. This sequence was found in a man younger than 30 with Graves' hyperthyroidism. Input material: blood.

The CDR3 sequence is CASSYSGPRVSYTF. The CDR3 DNA is TGTGCCAGCAGTTATTCCGGGCCGCGTGTTAGCTACACCTTC. The chain combines TRBV6-5 with TRBJ1-2; no clear D gene. This CDR3 contains 14 residues. The ends were cut back, 3 bases at V and 9 bases at J, with 17 bases in the middle. The germline CDR1 and CDR2 sequences are MNHEY and SVGAGI.